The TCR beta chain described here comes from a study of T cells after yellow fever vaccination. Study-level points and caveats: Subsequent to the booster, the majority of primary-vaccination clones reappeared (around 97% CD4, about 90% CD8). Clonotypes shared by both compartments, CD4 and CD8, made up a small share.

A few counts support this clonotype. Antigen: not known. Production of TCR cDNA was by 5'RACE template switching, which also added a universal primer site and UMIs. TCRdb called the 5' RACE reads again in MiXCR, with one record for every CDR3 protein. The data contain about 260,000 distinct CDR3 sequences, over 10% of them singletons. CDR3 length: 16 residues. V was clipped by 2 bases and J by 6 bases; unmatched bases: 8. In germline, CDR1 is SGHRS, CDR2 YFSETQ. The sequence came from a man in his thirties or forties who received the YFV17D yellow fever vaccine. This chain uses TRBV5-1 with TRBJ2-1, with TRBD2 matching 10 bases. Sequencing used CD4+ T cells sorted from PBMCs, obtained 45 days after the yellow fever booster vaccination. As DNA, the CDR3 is TGCGCCAGCAGCTTTGGAGCACTAGCGGGACCCAATGAGCAGTTCTTC. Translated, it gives CASSFGALAGPNEQFF.